The rows below give T cell receptor beta chains drawn from one sample of a study of cytomegalovirus exposure and HLA in healthy donors. The protocol was immunoSEQ multiplex PCR, while the TCRdb copy is restricted to in-frame clones and leaves out a portion. Among about 140,000 clones listed, roughly 86% were seen once. Sequencing input: PBMCs. These TCRs come from a woman aged 40 to 49 in good health and CMV-seronegative. Each CDR3 is given with its conserved first and last residue. D genes are given only for firm matches.

>TRBJ2-7|TRBV7-2|TRBD1
CASSPRTGYEQYF
TGTGCCAGCAGCCCCAGGACAGGTTACGAGCAGTACTTC
>TRBJ2-4|TRBV30|-
CAWSGGDKNIQYF
TGTGCCTGGAGTGGGGGGGACAAAAACATTCAGTACTTC
>TRBJ2-5|TRBV11-2|-
CASSPWASLETQYF
TGTGCCAGCAGCCCGTGGGCTAGCCTCGAGACCCAGTACTTC
>TRBJ2-7|TRBV5-8|TRBD1
CASSFSDRGYEQYF
TGTGCCAGCAGCTTCAGTGACAGGGGATACGAGCAGTACTTC
>TRBJ2-7|TRBV5-1|TRBD1
CASSLWTGEKDEQYF
TGCGCCAGCAGCCTATGGACAGGGGAAAAGGACGAGCAGTACTTC
>TRBJ2-3|TRBV7-6|TRBD2
CASSSYSSGSDTQYF
TGTGCCAGCAGCTCTTATTCTAGCGGGAGTGATACGCAGTATTTT
>TRBJ2-7|TRBV5-1|-
CASSFAGMSYEQYF
TGCGCCAGCAGCTTTGCAGGGATGTCCTACGAGCAGTACTTC
>TRBJ1-2|TRBV19|-
CASSITQGYYGYTF
TGTGCCAGTAGTATCACCCAGGGGTACTATGGCTACACCTTC
>TRBJ2-5|TRBV7-7|TRBD2
CASGGAGGRETQYF
TGTGCTAGCGGCGGGGCGGGAGGGCGAGAGACCCAGTACTTC
>TRBJ1-5|TRBV18|-
CASSPNSGSNQPQHF
TGTGCCAGCTCACCCAACTCCGGGAGCAATCAGCCCCAGCATTTT